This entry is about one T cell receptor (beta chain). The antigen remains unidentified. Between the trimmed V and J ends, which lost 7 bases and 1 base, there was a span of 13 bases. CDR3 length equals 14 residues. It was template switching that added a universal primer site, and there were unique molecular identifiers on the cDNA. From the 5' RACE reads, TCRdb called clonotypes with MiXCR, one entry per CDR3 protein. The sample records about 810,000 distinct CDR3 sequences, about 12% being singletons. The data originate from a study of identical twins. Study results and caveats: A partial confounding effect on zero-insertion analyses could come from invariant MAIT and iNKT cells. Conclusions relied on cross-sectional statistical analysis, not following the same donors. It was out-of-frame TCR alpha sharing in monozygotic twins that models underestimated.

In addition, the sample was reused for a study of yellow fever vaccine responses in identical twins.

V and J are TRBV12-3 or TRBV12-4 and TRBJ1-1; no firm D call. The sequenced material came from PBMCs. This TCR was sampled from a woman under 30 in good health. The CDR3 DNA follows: TGTGCCAGCACCGAATTATGGGGGAACACTGAAGCTTTCTTT. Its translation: CASTELWGNTEAFF.